This T cell receptor beta chain is drawn from a study of shared clonotypes between healthy human individuals. In the study overall: Donors were a couple of women and three men aged 18 to 49.

Splitting of each subset's genomic DNA was done evenly across several immunoSEQ plates. Tens of thousands of T cell genomes (approximately 0.2 ug DNA) went into each sorted-subset replicate. The table came from immunoSEQ multiplex PCR; TCRdb's copy has only in-frame clones and leaves some out. Among 600,000 to 800,000 clones listed, around 70% were seen once. After removal of 3 bases from V and 7 bases from J, the junction contained 15 bases not matched to a gene. In germline, CDR1 is SGHRS, CDR2 YFSETQ. This CDR3 comprises 17 residues. The donors were adults (healthy and HIV-negative) with no recent acute infections or vaccinations.

The sample consisted of memory CD4+ T cells sorted from blood. Sample subset: CD45RA-negative fraction. This sequence originates from a woman aged 25 to 39 in good health. The chain couples TRBV5-1 to TRBJ1-4, with 7 bases fitting TRBD1. The CDR3 DNA reads as TGCGCCAGCAGCTCGCAACCCACAGGGGTTAGTCGTGAAAAACTGTTTTTT. Translated, it gives CASSSQPTGVSREKLFF.